A selection of T cell receptor beta chains follows, all from one sample in a study of technical replicates of blood from a handful of donors. Profiling relied on immunoSEQ multiplex PCR, and the TCRdb table lists in-frame clones only, not all of them. The sample has 75,000 to 95,000 clones; roughly 94% are singletons. The material sequenced was T cells isolated from PBMCs. These receptor sequences come from a human donor in good health. The CDR3 runs from the conserved cysteine through the conserved F or W. D genes are given only for firm matches. Rows give clone size only sometimes, using once, few, many, or a class for an expanded clone.

v_gene	abundance	j_gene	d_gene	CDR3nt	CDR3aa
TRBV6-1	NA	TRBJ2-1	TRBD2	TGTGCCAGCAGTGAGACGGGAACCACTAGCGGACCGCAGTTCTTC	CASSETGTTSGPQFF
TRBV7-2	once	TRBJ1-3	NA	TGTGCCAGCAGGCGGGACGGAAACACCATATATTTT	CASRRDGNTIYF
TRBV7-2	NA	TRBJ2-6	NA	TGTGCCAGCAGCTTAGCCCAGGCTGGGGCCAACGTCCTGACTTTC	CASSLAQAGANVLTF
TRBV12-2	NA	TRBJ2-7	NA	TGTGCAAGTCGCAAAAAAAGGGACAGGTTATACGAGCAGTACTTC	CASRKKRDRLYEQYF
TRBV27	NA	TRBJ2-7	NA	TGTGCCAGCAGTTTATCAGCTAGCCCCGAGCAGTACTTC	CASSLSASPEQYF
TRBV5-8	few	TRBJ1-1	TRBD1	TGTGCCAGCAGCTTGTTCGACAGGGTCCCATCTGAAGCTTTCTTT	CASSLFDRVPSEAFF
TRBV11-1	once	TRBJ2-1	TRBD2	TGTGCCAGCAGCTTATCAAGCGGGAACTACAATGAGCAGTTCTTC	CASSLSSGNYNEQFF
TRBV5-5	NA	TRBJ1-5	NA	TGTGCCAGCAGCTTGGAGAGACAAGTCTCACAGCCCCAGCATTTT	CASSLERQVSQPQHF
TRBV29-1	NA	TRBJ2-1	TRBD2	TGCAGCGCCGATACTAGCGGGGGGAAGCAGTTCTTC	CSADTSGGKQFF
TRBV10-3	NA	TRBJ1-4	NA	TGTGCCATCAGTGAGTCTGGGGGGGAAAAACTGTTTTTT	CAISESGGEKLFF
TRBV5-1	NA	TRBJ2-1	NA	TGCGCCAGCAGCTTGCCACAGGGTAAAACCTACAATGAGCAGTTCTTC	CASSLPQGKTYNEQFF
TRBV30	NA	TRBJ1-1	NA	TGTGCCTGGAGTTATGGTCCGGGGTACACTGAAGCTTTCTTT	CAWSYGPGYTEAFF
TRBV27	NA	TRBJ2-1	TRBD2	TGTGCCAGCAGTTTATCTCCGGGAGGACGGACTGAGCAGTTCTTC	CASSLSPGGRTEQFF
TRBV28	NA	TRBJ2-5	TRBD2	TGTGCCAGCAGTTTCGCGGGGGGTAGAGAGACCCAGTACTTC	CASSFAGGRETQYF
TRBV25-1	NA	TRBJ1-1	TRBD1	TGTGCCAGCAGAGCCAGGGGGACAGGGGGCGCCGGGCGCACTGAAGCTTTCTTT	CASRARGTGGAGRTEAFF
TRBV5-1	NA	TRBJ2-3	TRBD2	TGCGCCAGCAGCTTGGGCGGGAGTGTAGCAGATACGCAGTATTTT	CASSLGGSVADTQYF
TRBV29-1	NA	TRBJ2-1	NA	TGCAGCGTTGTAGAGCTACGCAATGAGCAGTTCTTC	CSVVELRNEQFF
TRBV27	NA	TRBJ2-1	TRBD1	TGTGCCAGCAGTCAGGGACAGGGGGGATCTATCAATGAGCAGTTCTTC	CASSQGQGGSINEQFF
TRBV6-5	NA	TRBJ1-1	TRBD1	TGTGCCAGCAGACCTGGGACAGGGGAAGCTTTCTTT	CASRPGTGEAFF
TRBV4-1	NA	TRBJ2-7	TRBD1	TGCGCCAGCAGCCCCCCCCCGGGACAGAATAACTACGAGCAGTACTTC	CASSPPPGQNNYEQYF
TRBV19	NA	TRBJ1-3	TRBD1	TGTGCCAGTAGTATAGAACAGGGGGTCCTTTCGCGATATTTT	CASSIEQGVLSRYF
TRBV5-1	NA	TRBJ2-1	NA	TGCGCCAGCAGCCTACTAGATCGCGGAGGGTCGGAGCAGTTCTTC	CASSLLDRGGSEQFF
TRBV9	NA	TRBJ2-2	NA	TGTGCCAGCAGCGTTGGGGGGACCGGGGAGCTGTTTTTT	CASSVGGTGELFF
TRBV18	NA	TRBJ1-1	NA	TGTGCCAGCTCACTTTCGGTTCTTAACACTGAAGCTTTCTTT	CASSLSVLNTEAFF
TRBV5-1	NA	TRBJ2-7	NA	TGCGCCAGCAGCTGGGGGGGACATAAAATCTACGAGCAGTACTTC	CASSWGGHKIYEQYF
TRBV5-6	NA	TRBJ1-1	NA	TGTGCCAGCAGCTTTGGACCCGCGGCGGGGGACACTGAAGCTTTCTTT	CASSFGPAAGDTEAFF
TRBV7-9	NA	TRBJ1-1	NA	TGTGCCAGCAGCTTAGTACAGAACACTGAAGCTTTCTTT	CASSLVQNTEAFF
TRBV7-9	NA	TRBJ2-5	NA	TGTGCCAGCAGCCAAACTCAAGAGACCCAGTACTTC	CASSQTQETQYF
TRBV5-1	NA	TRBJ2-2	TRBD1	TGCGCCAGCACCTTTGCAGGGGGCGCTAACACCGGGGAGCTGTTTTTT	CASTFAGGANTGELFF
TRBV6-5	NA	TRBJ2-3	NA	TGTGCCAGCAGTTACCGTATACGGGATACGCAGTATTTT	CASSYRIRDTQYF
TRBV7-9	NA	TRBJ2-6	NA	TGTGCCAGCAGCCTGCAAACGGGGGTCGGCCCCTCTGGGGCCAACGTCCTGACTTTC	CASSLQTGVGPSGANVLTF
TRBV5-1	NA	TRBJ2-2	NA	TGCGCCAGCAGTGCGGTCGACACCGGGGAGCTGTTTTTT	CASSAVDTGELFF
TRBV19	NA	TRBJ1-1	TRBD1	TGTGCCAGTGGCCTCTTGGACAGGGACCGGACTGAAGCTTTCTTT	CASGLLDRDRTEAFF
TRBV6-5	NA	TRBJ1-4	NA	TGTGCCAGCAGACCCGGCCGGGTAGGAGAAAAACTGTTTTTT	CASRPGRVGEKLFF
TRBV5-1	NA	TRBJ2-2	TRBD1	TGCGCCAGCAACAGGGGCTCGAACACCGGGGAGCTGTTTTTT	CASNRGSNTGELFF
TRBV5-1	NA	TRBJ1-4	TRBD1	TGCGCCAGCAGCTTTAACGGACAGGGTGCAACTAATGAAAAACTGTTTTTT	CASSFNGQGATNEKLFF
TRBV7-9	NA	TRBJ2-2	TRBD1	TGTGCCAGCAGCTTACAGGGGGTACCCGGGGAGCTGTTTTTT	CASSLQGVPGELFF
TRBV7-9	NA	TRBJ1-1	NA	TGTGCCAGCAATCTAATCGGGGGGGCAGAAGCTTTCTTT	CASNLIGGAEAFF
TRBV27	NA	TRBJ2-5	TRBD2	TGTGCCAGCCTCATCAAATTATGGGGGGGAACTAGGCGTACACAAGAGACCCAGTACTTC	CASLIKLWGGTRRTQETQYF
TRBV6-5	NA	TRBJ2-1	TRBD2	TGTGCCAGCAGTGGGACTACTCACAATGAGCAGTTCTTC	CASSGTTHNEQFF
TRBV30	NA	TRBJ1-5	NA	TGTGCCCACGGGATTAATCAGCCCCAGCATTTT	CAHGINQPQHF
TRBV7-2	NA	TRBJ2-3	TRBD2	TGTGCCAGCAGCTTTAGGCCCCAAGCGGCCGGGGGGGATACGCAGTATTTT	CASSFRPQAAGGDTQYF
TRBV7-9	NA	TRBJ1-1	NA	TGTGCCAGCAGCTTAGCGGGAGGGGGCACTGAAGCTTTCTTT	CASSLAGGGTEAFF
TRBV19	NA	TRBJ1-4	TRBD1	TGTGCCAGTAGTATGGGGACAGCCAACGTGGGAAAACTGTTTTTT	CASSMGTANVGKLFF
TRBV5-4	NA	TRBJ2-1	TRBD2	TGTGCCAGCAGCTTGGTGGCTAGCGGAGACAATGAGCAGTTCTTC	CASSLVASGDNEQFF